The sequence of this TCR beta chain was determined in a study of blood T cell repertoires in COVID-19. Across the study: Collection of acute and convalescent COVID-19 samples took place in the United States, Italy and Spain. The analysed material was cDNA or gDNA that came from T cells, B-cell-depleted T cells, or PBMCs.

Sequencing used immunoSEQ multiplex PCR; TCRdb keeps in-frame clones, though not all of them. The sample includes some 180,000 clones, 75% to 85% seen only once; the top ten take about 6.5%. The CDR3 has 14 amino acids. Germline assignment: CDR1 LGHDT and CDR2 YNNKEL (reference sequence). The junction had 9 bases not matched to a gene; V was cut back by 3 bases and J by 11 bases. Seattle's cohort entered during active infection and was followed longitudinally. The genes are TRBV3-1 (or the pseudogene TRBV3-2) and TRBJ2-1; 8 bases are a match to TRBD2. This receptor was obtained from a woman in her forties with COVID-19, enrolled during active disease. Sample: peripheral blood. CDR3 in DNA: TGTGCCAGCAGCCAGGGACTAGTCAGTCATAAGCAGTTCTTC. Encoded protein: CASSQGLVSHKQFF.